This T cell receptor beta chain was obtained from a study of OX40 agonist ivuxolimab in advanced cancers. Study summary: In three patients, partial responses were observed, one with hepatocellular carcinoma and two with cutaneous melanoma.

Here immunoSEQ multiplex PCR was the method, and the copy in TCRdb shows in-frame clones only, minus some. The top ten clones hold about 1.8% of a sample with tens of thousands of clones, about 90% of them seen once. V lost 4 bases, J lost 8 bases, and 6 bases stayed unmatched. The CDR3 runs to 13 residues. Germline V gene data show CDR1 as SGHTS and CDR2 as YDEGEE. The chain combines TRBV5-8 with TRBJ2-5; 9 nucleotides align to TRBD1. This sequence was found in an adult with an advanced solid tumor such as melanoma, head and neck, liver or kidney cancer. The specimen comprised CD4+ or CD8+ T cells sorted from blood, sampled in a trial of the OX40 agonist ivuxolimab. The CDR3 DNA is TGTGCCAGCAGCACTCGGACAGGGGCTACCCAGTACTTC. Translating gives CASSTRTGATQYF.